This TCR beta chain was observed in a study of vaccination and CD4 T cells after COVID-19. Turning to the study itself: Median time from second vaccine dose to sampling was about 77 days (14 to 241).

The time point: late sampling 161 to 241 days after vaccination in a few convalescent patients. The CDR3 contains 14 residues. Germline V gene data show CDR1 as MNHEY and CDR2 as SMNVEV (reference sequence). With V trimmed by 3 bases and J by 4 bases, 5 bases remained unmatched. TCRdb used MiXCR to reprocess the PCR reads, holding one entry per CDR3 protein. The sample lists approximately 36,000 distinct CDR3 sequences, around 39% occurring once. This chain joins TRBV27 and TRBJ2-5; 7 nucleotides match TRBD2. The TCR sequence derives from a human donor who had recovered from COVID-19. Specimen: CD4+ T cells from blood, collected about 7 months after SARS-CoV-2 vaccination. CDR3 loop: CASSFWGGVETQYF. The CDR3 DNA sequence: TGTGCCAGCAGTTTTTGGGGGGGAGTAGAGACCCAGTACTTC.